This record concerns one TCR beta chain sequence. Its specificity is not known. The record originates from a study of regulatory dendritic cells for organ transplantation. The study's findings and limits: Regulatory dendritic cells appeared to expand memory CD8+ clones less than mature ones. Among resting subsets, memory CD8+ cells contained the most alloreactive clonotypes. Memory CD8+ T cells were the most oligoclonal; naive cells were highly diverse.

Sequencing was performed with immunoSEQ multiplex PCR; in TCRdb, only in-frame clones are kept and a portion is missing. The sample yields 6,000 to 8,500 clones, about two thirds seen once. The V gene's germline CDR1 is LGHNA and CDR2 YNFKEQ. The length of the CDR3 is 15 residues. V was trimmed by 4 bases and J by 5 bases, leaving 17 bases between them. Sorted subsets were CFSE-labeled and cultured roughly five days with allogeneic dendritic cells. This chain uses TRBV4-2 with TRBJ1-1; D is perhaps TRBD1 (5 bases). Source material: memory CD4+ T cells from blood cultured with dendritic cells. Regarding subset: CD45RO+ memory T cells. The TCR comes from a human donor in good health. CDR3 in amino acids: CASSPRAGRETEAFF. The CDR3 DNA follows: TGTGCCAGCAGCCCTAGGGCAGGGAGGGAGACTGAAGCTTTCTTT.